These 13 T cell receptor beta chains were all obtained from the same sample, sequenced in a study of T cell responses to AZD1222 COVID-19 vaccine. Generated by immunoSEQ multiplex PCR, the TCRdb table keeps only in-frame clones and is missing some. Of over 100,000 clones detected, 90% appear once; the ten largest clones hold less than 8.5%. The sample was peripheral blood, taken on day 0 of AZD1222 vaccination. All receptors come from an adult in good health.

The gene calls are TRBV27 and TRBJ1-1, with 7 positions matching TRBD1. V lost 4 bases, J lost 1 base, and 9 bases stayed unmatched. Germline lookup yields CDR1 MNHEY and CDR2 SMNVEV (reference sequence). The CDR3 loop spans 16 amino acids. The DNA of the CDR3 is TGTGCCAGCAGTTCGAACCCGCACAGGGGGAACACTGAAGCTTTCTTT. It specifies CASSSNPHRGNTEAFF.

DNA for the CDR3: TGTGCCAGCAGTGTCCAGGTCAACTCACCCCTCCACTTT. Encoded protein: CASSVQVNSPLHF. The chain links TRBV2 to TRBJ1-6; unclear D gene. V was cut by 4 bases and J by 10 bases, with 11 bases left in between. This CDR3 has 13 amino acids. CDR1 is SNHLY, CDR2 FYNNEI, per germline.

In nucleotides, the CDR3 is TGCGCCAGCAGCCGGGGGGTAAGCACAGATACGCAGTATTTT. Encoded protein: CASSRGVSTDTQYF. This rearrangement joins TRBV5-1 to TRBJ2-3; 7 nucleotides agree with TRBD2. Germline V lookup: CDR1 SGHRS, CDR2 YFSETQ. Trimming took 4 bases from V and 0 from J; bases not matched to a gene: 2. CDR3 length: 14 residues.

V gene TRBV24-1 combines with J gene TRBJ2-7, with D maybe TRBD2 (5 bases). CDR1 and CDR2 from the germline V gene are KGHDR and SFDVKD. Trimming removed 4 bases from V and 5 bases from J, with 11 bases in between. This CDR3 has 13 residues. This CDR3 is CATSDIDGNEQYF. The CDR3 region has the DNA TGTGCCACCAGTGACATAGACGGGAACGAGCAGTACTTC.

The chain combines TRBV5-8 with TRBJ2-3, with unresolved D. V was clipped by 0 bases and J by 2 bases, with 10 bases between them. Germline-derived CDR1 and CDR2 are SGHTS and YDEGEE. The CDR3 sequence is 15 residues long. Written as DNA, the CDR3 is TGTGCCAGCAGCTTGGAGGGTCAACCCACAGATACGCAGTATTTT. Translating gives CASSLEGQPTDTQYF. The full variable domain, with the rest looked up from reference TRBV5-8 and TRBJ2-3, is EAGVTQSPTHLIKTRGQQATLRCSPISGHTSVYWYQQALGLGLQFLLWYDEGEERNRGNFPPRFSGRQFPNYSSELNVNALELEDSALYLCASSLEGQPTDTQYFGPGTRLTVL.

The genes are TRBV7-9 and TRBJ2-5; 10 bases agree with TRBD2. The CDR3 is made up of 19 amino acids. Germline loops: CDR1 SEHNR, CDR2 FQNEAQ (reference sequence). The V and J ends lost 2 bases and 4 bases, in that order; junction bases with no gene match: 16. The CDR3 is CASSLMGLRAGGPSETQYF. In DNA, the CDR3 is TGTGCCAGCAGCTTAATGGGCCTCAGAGCGGGGGGGCCGTCAGAGACCCAGTACTTC.

The CDR3: CASSSVPWTGIYGYTF. In nucleotides, the CDR3 is TGTGCCAGCAGTTCCGTTCCTTGGACAGGGATCTATGGCTACACCTTC. This chain links TRBV28 with TRBJ1-2; 8 nucleotides line up with TRBD1. The CDR3 totals 16 residues. V was clipped by 4 bases and J by 4 bases; unmatched bases: 11. Germline-derived CDR1 and CDR2 are MDHEN and SYDVKM.

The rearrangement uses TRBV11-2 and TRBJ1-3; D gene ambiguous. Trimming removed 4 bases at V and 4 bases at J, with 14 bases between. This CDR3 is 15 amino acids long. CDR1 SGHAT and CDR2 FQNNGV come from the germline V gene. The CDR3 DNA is TGTGCCAGCAGCTCGAGGAACGCGGGGGGAAACACCATATATTTT. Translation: CASSSRNAGGNTIYF.

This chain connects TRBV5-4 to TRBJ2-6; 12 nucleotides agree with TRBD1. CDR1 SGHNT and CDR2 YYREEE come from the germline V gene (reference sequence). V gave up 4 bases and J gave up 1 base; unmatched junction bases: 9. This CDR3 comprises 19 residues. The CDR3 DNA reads TGTGCCAGCAGCACAGGCCGGGACAGGGGGCAGTCTGGGGCCAACGTCCTGACTTTC. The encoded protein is CASSTGRDRGQSGANVLTF.

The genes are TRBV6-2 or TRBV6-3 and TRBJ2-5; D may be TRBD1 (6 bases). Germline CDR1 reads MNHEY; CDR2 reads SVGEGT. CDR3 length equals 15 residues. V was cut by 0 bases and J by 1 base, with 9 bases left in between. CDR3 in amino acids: CASSYSGQPQETQYF. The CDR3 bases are TGTGCCAGCAGTTACTCTGGACAGCCCCAAGAGACCCAGTACTTC.

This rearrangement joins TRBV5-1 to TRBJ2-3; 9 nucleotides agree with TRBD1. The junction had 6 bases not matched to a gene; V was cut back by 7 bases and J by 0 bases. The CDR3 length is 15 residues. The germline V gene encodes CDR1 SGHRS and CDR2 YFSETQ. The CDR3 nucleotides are TGCGCCAGCCGGGGACAGGGACGAAGCACAGATACGCAGTATTTT. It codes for CASRGQGRSTDTQYF.

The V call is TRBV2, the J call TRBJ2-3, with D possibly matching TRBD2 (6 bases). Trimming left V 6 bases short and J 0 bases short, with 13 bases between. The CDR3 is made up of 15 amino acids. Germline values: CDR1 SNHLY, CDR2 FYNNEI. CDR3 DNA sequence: TGTGCCAGCAGACTCAGACTAGAAAGCACAGATACGCAGTATTTT. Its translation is CASRLRLESTDTQYF.

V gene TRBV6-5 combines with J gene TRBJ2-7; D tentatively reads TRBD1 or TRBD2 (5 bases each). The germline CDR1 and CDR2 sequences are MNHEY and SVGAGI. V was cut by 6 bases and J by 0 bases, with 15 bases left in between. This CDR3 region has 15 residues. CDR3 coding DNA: TGTGCCAGCAGCCACCGGGACGGGTCCTCCTACGAGCAGTACTTC. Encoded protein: CASSHRDGSSYEQYF.